Presented here are 12 T cell receptor beta chains from one specimen sequenced in a study of cytomegalovirus exposure and HLA in healthy donors. The PCR ran on 60 Vbeta and 13 Jbeta primers. Method: immunoSEQ multiplex PCR; TCRdb's copy keeps in-frame clones and lacks some. The sample yields about 150,000 clones, roughly 75% seen once. Sequencing was carried out using PBMCs. The source of these receptors is a man between 18 and 35 years old in good health and CMV-seronegative.

V and J are TRBV6-5 and TRBJ2-5; 10 positions agree with TRBD2. This CDR3 is built from 15 residues. The germline V gene has CDR1 MNHEY and CDR2 SVGAGI. The junction had 5 bases not matched to a gene; V was cut back by 6 bases and J by 1 base. Here the CDR3 DNA reads TGTGCCAGCAGCCGACTAGCGGGTGGCCAAGAGACCCAGTACTTC. Residues: CASSRLAGGQETQYF.

CDR3 loop: CASSQGGGTDTQYF. The CDR3 region has the DNA TGTGCCAGCAGCCAGGGGGGAGGCACAGATACGCAGTATTTT. The chain couples TRBV7-9 to TRBJ2-3; D is possibly TRBD1 (7 bases). The length of the CDR3 is 14 residues. Between the trimmed V and J ends, which lost 5 bases and 1 base, there was a span of 10 bases. Germline V gives CDR1 SEHNR, CDR2 FQNEAQ (reference sequence).

This clone was seen more than once but under ten times. This CDR3 reads CASGLGAGGLNQPQHF. In DNA, the CDR3 is TGTGCCAGCGGACTAGGGGCGGGGGGCCTCAATCAGCCCCAGCATTTT. This chain uses TRBV7-2 with TRBJ1-5; D may be TRBD1 (6 bases). The CDR3 is 16 amino acids. Trimming left V 8 bases short and J 3 bases short, with 20 bases between. The V gene's germline CDR1 is SGHTA and CDR2 FQGNSA.

The rearrangement uses TRBV2 and TRBJ2-1; D gene unclear. V lost 7 bases and J lost 1, with 17 bases in between. The CDR3 totals 16 residues. Germline V CDR1 and CDR2: SNHLY, FYNNEI. CDR3 loop: CASMAEASWSYNEQFF. The CDR3 DNA sequence: TGTGCCAGCATGGCCGAGGCCTCTTGGTCCTACAATGAGCAGTTCTTC.

The chain employs TRBV18 and TRBJ2-3; D perhaps matches TRBD1 (6 bases). The CDR3 length is 16 residues. Germline CDR1 reads KGHSH; CDR2 reads LQKENI. V dropped 6 bases and J dropped 0 bases, with 16 bases sitting between them. CDR3 region: CASSLEQGRSTDTQYF. CDR3 coding DNA: TGTGCCAGCTCCCTCGAACAGGGACGGAGCACAGATACGCAGTATTTT.

The chain recombines TRBV10-2 with TRBJ1-2; 7 bases fit TRBD1. V lost 8 bases and J lost 4; bases outside the gene matches: 7. This CDR3 has 13 residues. Germline V gene lookup returns CDR1 WSHSY and CDR2 SAAADI. The CDR3 sequence is CASSEGGPYGYTF. The CDR3 bases are TGCGCCAGCTCAGAAGGGGGCCCCTATGGCTACACCTTC.

The chain joins TRBV7-2 to TRBJ2-7; 8 bases agree with TRBD1. V was pared by 4 bases and J by 5 bases, with 10 bases of the junction left unmatched. CDR1 SGHTA and CDR2 FQGNSA come from the germline V gene. The CDR3 is 15 amino acids. Here the CDR3 reads CASSWAPGQGNEQYF. In DNA, the CDR3 is TGTGCCAGCAGCTGGGCGCCAGGACAGGGTAACGAGCAGTACTTC.

The CDR3 region is CASSGARGGQGADTQYF. The CDR3, as DNA: TGCGCCAGCAGCGGAGCTCGGGGCGGACAGGGGGCAGATACGCAGTATTTT. The V gene is TRBV4-3, the J gene TRBJ2-3; 10 nucleotides line up with TRBD1. This CDR3 contains 17 residues. The germline CDR1 and CDR2 sequences are LGHNA and YSLEER. Trimming removed 5 bases from V and 4 bases from J; junction bases left unmatched: 12.

This chain links TRBV14 with TRBJ2-1, with D possibly TRBD2 on 6 matching bases. CDR3 size: 16 residues. Germline CDR1 SGHDN, CDR2 FVKESK. V was shortened by 4 bases and J by 6 bases, with 19 bases between the two germline ends. CDR3: CASSPGAGRRGNEQFF. CDR3 coding DNA: TGTGCCAGCAGCCCCGGAGCGGGCCGACGGGGCAATGAGCAGTTCTTC. The whole variable domain, remainder taken from reference TRBV14 and TRBJ2-1, is EAGVTQFPSHSVIEKGQTVTLRCDPISGHDNLYWYRRVMGKEIKFLLHFVKESKQDESGMPNNRFLAERTGGTYSTLKVQPAELEDSGVYFCASSPGAGRRGNEQFFGPGTRLTVL.

In this sample, this clone turned up a few times. The V and J genes are TRBV27 and TRBJ2-1; D is uncertain. V was pared by 6 bases and J by 6 bases, with 18 bases between. The CDR3 is 15 amino acids. Germline CDR1 reads MNHEY; CDR2 reads SMNVEV (reference sequence). Here the CDR3 reads CASSPRSLGSNEQFF. In nucleotides, the CDR3 is TGTGCCAGCAGCCCTAGGTCTTTAGGATCCAATGAGCAGTTCTTC.

The chain has TRBV27 and TRBJ1-1, with D perhaps matching TRBD1 (5 bases). CDR1 is MNHEY and CDR2 is SMNVEV in the germline V gene (reference sequence). V lost 7 bases and J 0 bases, leaving 21 bases between the germline ends. The length of the CDR3 is 17 residues. The CDR3 sequence is CASTSGGGFQVNTEAFF. In nucleotides, the CDR3 is TGTGCCAGCACCTCGGGGGGAGGGTTTCAGGTGAACACTGAAGCTTTCTTT.

This clone was picked up one time. The gene calls are TRBV27 and TRBJ1-6, with 7 bases matching TRBD1. The CDR3 is 14 amino acids. Germline trimming cut 7 bases from V and 5 bases from J; bases unmatched to any gene: 5. The germline V gene has CDR1 MNHEY and CDR2 SMNVEV (reference sequence). The CDR3 nucleotides are TGTGCCAGCAACAGGGGAGATCATAATTCACCCCTCCACTTT. The encoded protein is CASNRGDHNSPLHF.